The next 15 T cell receptor beta chains were all read from a single sample in a study of blood T cell repertoires in COVID-19. Generated by immunoSEQ multiplex PCR, the TCRdb table keeps only in-frame clones and is missing some. This sample yields a few hundred thousand clones, of which 89% are seen a single time; 11% belongs to the top ten. The sequencing sample was made of peripheral blood. The receptor set was obtained from a woman aged 25-40 years with COVID-19, enrolled during active disease.

The chain links TRBV3-1 (or the pseudogene TRBV3-2) to TRBJ2-3, with 7 bases fitting TRBD2. The V segment lost 6 bases and the J segment 4 bases; nucleotides outside the gene matches: 10. Germline V gives CDR1 LGHDT, CDR2 YNNKEL (reference sequence). The CDR3 spans 15 residues. The CDR3 loop is CASRKYSGLADTQYF. DNA of the CDR3: TGTGCCAGCAGGAAATATAGCGGGCTGGCAGATACGCAGTATTTT.

This chain uses TRBV5-1 with TRBJ1-1, with TRBD1 as a possible D gene (6 bases). Germline V gene lookup returns CDR1 SGHRS and CDR2 YFSETQ. The CDR3 runs 15 residues. V was shortened by 3 bases and J by 7 bases, with 19 bases between the two germline ends. CDR3 amino acids: CASSWGGQTIHEAFF. DNA for the CDR3: TGCGCCAGCAGCTGGGGCGGACAGACTATACATGAAGCTTTCTTT.

V usage is TRBV5-1 and J usage is TRBJ2-2, with D maybe TRBD1 (5 bases). The CDR3 length is 16 residues. The germline gives CDR1 SGHRS, CDR2 YFSETQ. V was clipped by 6 bases and J by 1 base, with 16 bases between them. Here the CDR3 DNA reads TGCGCCAGCACCGCAGGCGCAGGGATGAACACCGGGGAGCTGTTTTTT. Amino acids: CASTAGAGMNTGELFF.

The chain is built from TRBV19 and TRBJ1-1, with D perhaps matching TRBD1 (6 bases). Per the germline V gene, CDR1 is LNHDA and CDR2 is SQIVND (reference sequence). Trimming took off 5 bases at V and 7 bases at J, with 11 bases between the two ends. The CDR3 covers 12 residues. The CDR3 loop reads CASSEDRYEAFF. The CDR3 DNA is TGTGCCAGTAGTGAGGACAGATATGAAGCTTTCTTT.

This clone was detected a few times. CDR3 DNA sequence: TGCGCCAGCTACCGGGAGACCCCTTACACCGGGGAGCTGTTTTTT. It codes for CASYRETPYTGELFF. The chain carries TRBV5-1 and TRBJ2-2; D is possibly TRBD2 (6 bases). There are 15 residues in the CDR3. Germline V gives CDR1 SGHRS, CDR2 YFSETQ. V shed 7 bases and J shed 3 bases, with 16 bases lying between them.

The chain links TRBV4-1 to TRBJ1-2; a weak D match, TRBD1 (6 bases). The germline V and J ends were trimmed by 4 bases and 4 bases, with 22 bases remaining between them. CDR3 length: 17 amino acids. Germline CDR1 reads MGHRA; CDR2 reads YSYEKL. DNA for the CDR3: TGCGCCAGCAGCCGGGATCCCGGGGGGCCTTTAACCTATGGCTACACCTTC. Translating gives CASSRDPGGPLTYGYTF.

The table lists this clone with a count of one. V gene TRBV5-1 combines with J gene TRBJ2-3; 11 bases align to TRBD2. The V segment lost 0 bases and the J segment 4 bases; nucleotides outside the gene matches: 4. CDR3 length: 16 residues. Looked up from germline, CDR1 is SGHRS and CDR2 is YFSETQ. The CDR3 region is CASSLELAGAPDTQYF. CDR3 nucleotide sequence: TGCGCCAGCAGCTTGGAACTAGCGGGGGCCCCAGATACGCAGTATTTT.

This chain joins TRBV12-5 and TRBJ1-3; TRBD1 agrees at 10 bases. Germline values: CDR1 LGHNT, CDR2 FRNRAP. The CDR3 contains 22 residues. The junction had 21 bases not matched to a gene; V was cut back by 0 bases and J by 4 bases. CDR3 nucleotides: TGTGCTAGTGGTTTGGTAGCCCATGGGACAGGGGTTCCCAACTCTTTGGGAAACACCATATATTTT. It is translated as CASGLVAHGTGVPNSLGNTIYF.

The chain employs TRBV19 and TRBJ2-3, with D perhaps matching TRBD2 (6 bases). The CDR3 extends over 12 amino acids. Trimming left V 11 bases short and J 5 bases short, with 14 bases between. Looked up from germline, CDR1 is LNHDA and CDR2 is SQIVND (reference sequence). The CDR3 DNA sequence: TGTGCCTCACGGCGGGGAGGAGATACGCAGTATTTT. Its protein is CASRRGGDTQYF. Complete variable domain (other parts from reference TRBV19 and TRBJ2-3): DGGITQSPKYLFRKEGQNVTLSCEQNLNHDAMYWYRQDPGQGLRLIYYSQIVNDFQKGDIAEGYSVSREKKESFPLTVTSAQKNPTAFYLCASRRGGDTQYFGPGTRLTVL.

The chain joins TRBV6-1 to TRBJ1-6, with TRBD1 as a possible D gene (5 bases). V was clipped by 0 bases and J by 10 bases, with 13 bases between them. In germline, CDR1 is MNHNS, CDR2 SASEGT. This CDR3 has 15 residues. The DNA for the CDR3 is TGTGCCAGCAGTGAAGCAGGCAGGGTTGGCTCACCCCTCCACTTT. Amino acids: CASSEAGRVGSPLHF.

As concerns this clone: Distinct nucleotide sequences in the sample also encode this CDR3. The CDR3, as DNA: TGCGCCAGCAGCGACAGGGGTGATGAAGCTTTCTTT. Protein sequence: CASSDRGDEAFF. The rearrangement joins TRBV10-1 to TRBJ1-1; TRBD1 matches at 8 bases. Germline values: CDR1 WNHNN, CDR2 SYGVQD (reference sequence). The CDR3 loop spans 12 amino acids. V was pared by 6 bases and J by 7 bases, with 4 bases of the junction left unmatched.

The chain has TRBV27 and TRBJ1-6; D uncertain. V was trimmed by 5 bases and J by 4 bases, leaving 18 bases between them. This CDR3 spans 17 amino acids. CDR1 MNHEY and CDR2 SMNVEV come from the germline V gene (reference sequence). CDR3 DNA sequence: TGTGCCAGCAGTGCTAGACTTTACGCGGGTTATAATTCACCCCTCCACTTT. It translates to CASSARLYAGYNSPLHF.

This chain joins TRBV28 and TRBJ1-1, with TRBD1 matching over 7 bases. Losses at the gene ends were 5 bases for V and 10 bases for J; bases not matched to a gene: 7. This CDR3 region has 12 residues. Germline CDR1 is MDHEN and CDR2 is SYDVKM. CDR3 nucleotide sequence: TGTGCCAGCAGTCCGGGGACAGCGAGAGCTTTCTTT. Encoded protein: CASSPGTARAFF.

The V and J genes are TRBV6-5 and TRBJ1-4; D is unclear. Trimming left V 4 bases short and J 5 bases short, with 11 bases between. Looked up from germline, CDR1 is MNHEY and CDR2 is SVGAGI. CDR3 length equals 14 residues. This chain's CDR3 is CASSFGRKNEKLFF. The CDR3 DNA is TGTGCCAGCAGTTTCGGGAGAAAAAATGAAAAACTGTTTTTT.

V and J are TRBV7-9 and TRBJ2-7; D unresolved. The germline V gene encodes CDR1 SEHNR and CDR2 FQNEAQ (reference sequence). The germline V and J ends were trimmed by 4 bases and 0 bases, with 16 bases remaining between them. The CDR3 totals 16 residues. The CDR3 DNA is TGTGCCAGCAGCTCAACCAGGCGAACCCGCTCCTACGAGCAGTACTTC. This codes for CASSSTRRTRSYEQYF.